The 29 T cell receptor beta chains presented below share a single source sample, sequenced in a study of sequential checkpoint blockade in melanoma. Sample treatment: randomized to nivolumab then ipilimumab (arm A) or the reverse (arm B). Profiled with immunoSEQ multiplex PCR; TCRdb holds only in-frame clones, not every one. The sample contains about 30,000 clones, 85% to 90% of which appear only once. The sequencing here drew on CD8+ T cells sorted from blood (inferred from file names), taken from a patient given nivolumab and ipilimumab in sequence. The receptors shown here come from a human donor with melanoma.

This clone appeared once. This chain connects TRBV28 to TRBJ1-1; perhaps TRBD1 as D (6 bases). The CDR3 covers 15 residues. Trimming left V 5 bases short and J 2 bases short, with 15 bases between. Germline CDR1 reads MDHEN; CDR2 reads SYDVKM. CDR3 amino acids: CASSVRQADNTEAFF. CDR3 in DNA: TGTGCCAGCAGTGTAAGACAGGCTGATAACACTGAAGCTTTCTTT.

V usage is TRBV27 and J usage is TRBJ2-2; perhaps TRBD1 as D (5 bases). The CDR3 loop spans 15 amino acids. Germline V gives CDR1 MNHEY, CDR2 SMNVEV (reference sequence). Between the trimmed V and J ends, which lost 5 bases and 4 bases, there was a span of 14 bases. CDR3 nucleotides: TGTGCCAGCAGTCCTACCATCACAGGCACCGGGGAGCTGTTTTTT. Translation gives CASSPTITGTGELFF.

J is TRBJ2-2 and V is TRBV15, with 9 bases lining up with TRBD1. V dropped 0 bases and J dropped 1; count of bases not matched to a gene: 3. Germline CDR1 is LNHNV and CDR2 is YYDKDF (reference sequence). CDR3 length: 17 residues. The CDR3 DNA sequence: TGTGCCACCAGCAGAGATCTGGGACAGGGGAACACCGGGGAGCTGTTTTTT. This translates into CATSRDLGQGNTGELFF.

This clone was recorded a few times. This specimen includes other DNA sequences encoding the same CDR3. The chain carries TRBV19 and TRBJ2-7, with 9 bases identical to TRBD1. V trimming: 7 bases; J trimming: 3 bases; junction bases outside the gene matches: 7. In germline, CDR1 is LNHDA, CDR2 SQIVND (reference sequence). CDR3 length: 14 residues. The DNA of the CDR3 is TGTGCCAGTACCCCGACAGGGGGAATCTACGAGCAGTACTTC. This sequence encodes CASTPTGGIYEQYF.

The chain combines TRBV4-3 with TRBJ2-7; D is perhaps TRBD2 (6 bases). The V and J ends lost 0 bases and 4 bases respectively, with 19 bases between them. Germline CDR1 reads LGHNA; CDR2 reads YSLEER. This CDR3 is built from 17 residues. CDR3 nucleotide sequence: TGCGCCAGCAGCCAAGAATTCGACGGGAGTACGTCGTACGAGCAGTACTTC. Its protein product is CASSQEFDGSTSYEQYF.

This CDR3 reads CASSIRVSSYNEQFF. Written as DNA, the CDR3 is TGTGCCAGTAGTATACGGGTTAGCTCCTACAATGAGCAGTTCTTC. The V and J genes are TRBV19 and TRBJ2-1; no definite D call. Per germline, CDR1 LNHDA and CDR2 SQIVND (reference sequence). This CDR3 spans 15 amino acids. V was trimmed by 2 bases and J by 0 bases, leaving 8 bases between them.

This chain joins TRBV5-8 and TRBJ1-5; D is perhaps TRBD1 (6 bases). The germline V and J ends were trimmed by 4 bases and 1 base, with 12 bases remaining between them. Germline CDR1 SGHTS, CDR2 YDEGEE. The CDR3 loop spans 15 amino acids. In DNA form, the CDR3 reads TGTGCCAGCAGCCTTCAGGGGTGGAGCAATCAGCCCCAGCATTTT. This sequence encodes CASSLQGWSNQPQHF.

This chain connects TRBV9 to TRBJ2-7, with 9 bases that match TRBD2. Germline CDR1 reads SGDLS; CDR2 reads YYNGEE. The CDR3 spans 16 residues. V lost 3 bases, J lost 3 bases, and 10 bases stayed unmatched. This CDR3 is CASSGRTSGLHYEQYF. The CDR3 DNA reads as TGTGCCAGCAGCGGCAGAACTAGCGGGTTACACTACGAGCAGTACTTC. Supplemented by reference TRBV9 and TRBJ2-7, the full variable domain reads DSGVTQTPKHLITATGQRVTLRCSPRSGDLSVYWYQQSLDQGLQFLIQYYNGEERAKGNILERFSAQQFPDLHSELNLSSLELGDSALYFCASSGRTSGLHYEQYFGPGTRLTVT.

The CDR3 is CASSQGREGDTQYF. CDR3 nucleotide sequence: TGTGCCAGCAGTCAAGGAAGAGAGGGAGATACGCAGTATTTT. The rearrangement links TRBV6-4 to TRBJ2-3, with D possibly matching TRBD2 (5 bases). CDR3 length equals 14 residues. The V gene's germline CDR1 is MRHNA and CDR2 SNTAGT. Trimming shortened V by 5 bases and J by 5 bases, and 14 bases separated the two germline ends.

The chain links TRBV27 to TRBJ2-2; no reliable D call. V shed 2 bases and J shed 7 bases, with 5 bases lying between them. Germline assignment: CDR1 MNHEY and CDR2 SMNVEV (reference sequence). This CDR3 is built from 12 residues. The CDR3 bases are TGTGCCAGCAGTTTACGTCTCGGGGAGCTGTTTTTT. It yields the protein CASSLRLGELFF.

CDR3 region: CASSEGLAGGYYEQYF. Written as DNA, the CDR3 is TGTGCCAGCAGTGAAGGGCTAGCGGGAGGTTACTACGAGCAGTACTTC. The V and J genes are TRBV6-1 and TRBJ2-7; 11 nucleotides agree with TRBD2. Germline V lookup: CDR1 MNHNS, CDR2 SASEGT. V lost 1 base and J lost 3; bases outside the gene matches: 5. The CDR3 spans 16 residues.

This clone has just one count. The chain combines TRBV7-9 with TRBJ2-7, with D possibly being TRBD1 (6 bases). The germline CDR1 and CDR2 sequences are SEHNR and FQNEAQ (reference sequence). The V gene lost 4 bases and the J gene lost 4 bases, with 8 bases spanning the gap. The CDR3 has 12 amino acids. In nucleotides, the CDR3 is TGTGCCAGCAGCTCGACAGGTTACGAGCAGTACTTC. It yields the protein CASSSTGYEQYF. Full variable domain (rest looked up from reference TRBV7-9 and TRBJ2-7): DTGVSQNPRHKITKRGQNVTFRCDPISEHNRLYWYRQTLGQGPEFLTYFQNEAQLEKSRLLSDRFSAERPKGSFSTLEIQRTEQGDSAMYLCASSSTGYEQYFGPGTRLTVT.

This rearrangement joins TRBV27 to TRBJ2-5; D might be TRBD1 (6 bases). The DNA end favors TRBJ2-7, so the J call may be wrong. Germline V gene sequence: CDR1 MNHEY, CDR2 SMNVEV (reference sequence). The CDR3 runs 14 residues. CDR3 region: CASAHQGLPYEQYF. CDR3 in DNA: TGTGCCAGCGCGCATCAGGGGCTTCCCTACGAGCAGTACTTC.

As to this clone: The DNA is omitted, as the CDR3 cannot be located on it reliably, and the CDR3 follows TCRdb's listing. This rearrangement joins TRBV2 to TRBJ1-6; TRBD1, as called in the table, went unchecked against the DNA. The CDR3 has 14 amino acids, counting both end residues. Germline CDR1 and CDR2: SNHLY and FYNNEI. This CDR3 is CASILGQGNSPLHF.

V is TRBV7-2 and J is TRBJ2-1, with TRBD2 matching over 9 bases. V was clipped by 4 bases and J by 4 bases; unmatched bases: 17. The CDR3 consists of 19 residues. Germline-derived CDR1 and CDR2 are SGHTA and FQGNSA. The CDR3 region is CASSSIGTSSRGTYNEQFF. DNA of the CDR3: TGTGCCAGCAGCTCTATCGGGACTAGCTCACGAGGAACGTACAATGAGCAGTTCTTC.

V gene TRBV7-8 combines with J gene TRBJ2-1; 7 bases align to TRBD1. Germline lookup yields CDR1 SGHVS and CDR2 FQNEAQ. The V and J ends lost 2 bases and 2 bases, in that order; junction bases with no gene match: 3. The CDR3 is 15 amino acids. The CDR3 is CASSLYQGAYNEQFF. CDR3 coding DNA: TGTGCCAGCAGCTTATACCAGGGGGCCTACAATGAGCAGTTCTTC. Filled out from reference TRBV7-8 and TRBJ2-1, the complete variable domain reads GAGVSQSPRYKVAKRGQDVALRCDPISGHVSLFWYQQALGQGPEFLTYFQNEAQLDKSGLPSDRFFAERPEGSVSTLKIQRTQQEDSAVYLCASSLYQGAYNEQFFGPGTRLTVL.

The rearrangement joins TRBV28 to TRBJ1-5; the D is unclear. V shed 8 bases and J shed 0 bases, with 11 bases lying between them. Germline assignment: CDR1 MDHEN and CDR2 SYDVKM. The CDR3 sequence is 14 residues long. CDR3 coding DNA: TGTGCCAGCGTGGGAGTCAATAGCAATCAGCCCCAGCATTTT. Translating gives CASVGVNSNQPQHF.

V usage is TRBV28 and J usage is TRBJ1-5; no clear D. Germline loops: CDR1 MDHEN, CDR2 SYDVKM. The CDR3 runs to 14 residues. The V and J ends lost 7 bases and 0 bases respectively, with 10 bases between them. CDR3 residues: CASTHRGSNQPQHF. In DNA, the CDR3 is TGTGCCAGCACCCACCGGGGTAGCAATCAGCCCCAGCATTTT.

The chain carries TRBV15 and TRBJ2-3; 9 nucleotides agree with TRBD2. The CDR3 length is 17 residues. V shed 4 bases, J shed 5 bases, and the junction held 13 bases outside the gene matches. CDR1 LNHNV and CDR2 YYDKDF come from the germline V gene (reference sequence). DNA for the CDR3: TGTGCCACCAGCACACAGAAAGCGGGAGGCCCTCTAGATACGCAGTATTTT. This codes for CATSTQKAGGPLDTQYF. Using reference TRBV15 and TRBJ2-3 for the parts outside the CDR3, the full variable domain is DAMVIQNPRYQVTQFGKPVTLSCSQTLNHNVMYWYQQKSSQAPKLLFHYYDKDFNNEADTPDNFQSRRPNTSFCFLDIRSPGLGDTAMYLCATSTQKAGGPLDTQYFGPGTRLTVL.

This chain uses TRBV5-4 with TRBJ2-1, with D possibly being TRBD2 (6 bases). Germline V lookup: CDR1 SGHNT, CDR2 YYREEE (reference sequence). Trimming removed 4 bases at V and 0 bases at J, with 14 bases between. CDR3 length equals 16 residues. The CDR3 nucleotides are TGTGCCAGCAGCCAAGAGGCGGGGAGCTCCTACAATGAGCAGTTCTTC. Translating it yields CASSQEAGSSYNEQFF.

This chain connects TRBV7-9 to TRBJ2-7; D is perhaps TRBD1 (6 bases). V lost 5 bases and J 6 bases, leaving 20 bases between the germline ends. Germline V gene lookup returns CDR1 SEHNR and CDR2 FQNEAQ (reference sequence). CDR3 length equals 15 residues. CDR3 coding DNA: TGTGCCAGCAGCCTGTTCACAGGGTCGATGGGCGAGCAGTACTTC. It specifies CASSLFTGSMGEQYF.

As DNA, the CDR3 is TGTGCCAGCAGCTCCGGGACAGCTTACAACAATGAGCAGTTCTTC. Residues: CASSSGTAYNNEQFF. V is TRBV7-9 and J is TRBJ2-1, with 7 bases fitting TRBD1. This CDR3 is 15 amino acids long. The V gene end was trimmed by 4 bases and the J gene end by 5 bases; junction bases not matched to a gene: 8. Per the germline V gene, CDR1 is SEHNR and CDR2 is FQNEAQ (reference sequence). The full variable domain, rest sourced from reference TRBV7-9 and TRBJ2-1, is DTGVSQNPRHKITKRGQNVTFRCDPISEHNRLYWYRQTLGQGPEFLTYFQNEAQLEKSRLLSDRFSAERPKGSFSTLEIQRTEQGDSAMYLCASSSGTAYNNEQFFGPGTRLTVL.

This chain joins TRBV5-6 and TRBJ2-7, with TRBD2 identical over 12 bases. J was trimmed by 6 bases and V by 4 bases; bases with no gene match: 11. There are 16 residues in the CDR3. Germline V gene data show CDR1 as SGHDT and CDR2 as YYEEEE. For the CDR3, the DNA is TGTGCCAGCAGCCGTCCGACTAGCGGGAGCGGGTCCGAGCAGTACTTC. Translated: CASSRPTSGSGSEQYF.

This sequence joins TRBV28 and TRBJ1-2; D is perhaps TRBD1 (5 bases). V shed 2 bases and J shed 7 bases, with 17 bases lying between them. This CDR3 has 15 amino acids. Germline-derived CDR1 and CDR2 are MDHEN and SYDVKM. The CDR3 spells CASSLQGRVSSGYTF. Here the CDR3 DNA reads TGTGCCAGCAGTTTACAGGGTAGGGTTTCGTCTGGCTACACCTTC.

J is TRBJ2-5 and V is TRBV28; weak D call: TRBD1 (6 bases). V was pared by 7 bases and J by 0 bases, with 12 bases between. This CDR3 is built from 14 residues. Germline V CDR1 and CDR2: MDHEN, SYDVKM. In nucleotides, the CDR3 is TGTGCCAGCAACCCCCGGGACAACCAAGAGACCCAGTACTTC. Protein sequence: CASNPRDNQETQYF.

The gene calls are TRBV6-5 and TRBJ2-5; no clear D. Trimming removed 0 bases from V and 5 bases from J, with 13 bases in between. CDR1 MNHEY and CDR2 SVGAGI come from the germline V gene. The CDR3 totals 15 residues. The CDR3 loop reads CASSYSGQPAETQYF. The CDR3 DNA reads TGTGCCAGCAGTTACTCCGGCCAGCCAGCGGAGACCCAGTACTTC.

V is TRBV5-8 and J is TRBJ1-5; 7 bases are shared with TRBD1. This CDR3 comprises 18 residues. V lost 3 bases, J lost 0 bases, and 12 bases stayed unmatched. CDR1 SGHTS and CDR2 YDEGEE come from the germline V gene. CDR3 sequence reads: CASSSVEGQSYSNQPQHF. In DNA, the CDR3 is TGTGCCAGCAGCTCAGTAGAGGGACAGAGTTATAGCAATCAGCCCCAGCATTTT.

The CDR3 DNA reads as TGTGCCAGCAGCACACTAGCGGGAGGGTCCTACGAGCAGTACTTC. Translation gives CASSTLAGGSYEQYF. V and J are TRBV27 and TRBJ2-7, with 13 bases matching TRBD2. CDR3 length equals 15 residues. The J segment lost 1 base and the V segment lost 6 bases, leaving 3 bases of the junction unmatched. Germline V gene data show CDR1 as MNHEY and CDR2 as SMNVEV (reference sequence).

The genes are TRBV27 and TRBJ2-1; 10 bases map to TRBD1. The junction had 6 bases not matched to a gene; V was cut back by 3 bases and J by 10 bases. Germline CDR1 reads MNHEY; CDR2 reads SMNVEV (reference sequence). The CDR3 consists of 14 residues. The CDR3 nucleotides are TGTGCCAGCAGTTTCCCGGGACAGGGGCGGGAGCAGTTCTTC. This gives the protein CASSFPGQGREQFF.